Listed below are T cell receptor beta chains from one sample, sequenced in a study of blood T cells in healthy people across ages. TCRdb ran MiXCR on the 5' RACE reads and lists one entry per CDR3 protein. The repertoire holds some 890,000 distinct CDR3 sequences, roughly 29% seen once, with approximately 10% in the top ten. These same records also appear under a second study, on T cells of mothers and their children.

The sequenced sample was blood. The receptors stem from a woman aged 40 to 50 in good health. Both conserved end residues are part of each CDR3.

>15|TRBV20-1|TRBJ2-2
CSARRGGRNTGEPFF
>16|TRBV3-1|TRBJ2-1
CASSLSLRTGAYEQFF
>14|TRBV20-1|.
CSAREAGGSVEQYF
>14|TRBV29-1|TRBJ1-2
CSVDPGGGPSGYTF
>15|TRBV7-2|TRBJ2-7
CASSSDRVATYEQYF
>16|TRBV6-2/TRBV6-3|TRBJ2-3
CASSSIAGELADTQYF
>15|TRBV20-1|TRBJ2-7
CSARETGTLSYEQYF
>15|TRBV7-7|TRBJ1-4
CASRPGLSSGEKLFF
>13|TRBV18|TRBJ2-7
CASSRSLSYEQYF
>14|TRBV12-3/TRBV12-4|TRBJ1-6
CASSPPGRNSPLHF
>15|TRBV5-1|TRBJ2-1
CASSLGRPRYNEQFF
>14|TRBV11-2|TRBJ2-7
CASSPIRGSYEQYF
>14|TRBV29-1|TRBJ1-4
CSVAVGTTNEKLFF
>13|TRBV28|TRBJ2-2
CASGTQGSGELFF
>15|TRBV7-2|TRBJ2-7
CASSPELWLSYEQYF
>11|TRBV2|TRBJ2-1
CASSWLNEQFF
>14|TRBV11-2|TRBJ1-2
CASSSAGSWVGYTF
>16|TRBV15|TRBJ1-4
CATSKQGVATNEKLFF
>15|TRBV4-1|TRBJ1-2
CASSQASGQDYGYTF
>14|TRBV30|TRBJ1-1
CAWSVLVGNTEAFF
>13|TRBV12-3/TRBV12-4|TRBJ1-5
CASSPGLNQPQHF
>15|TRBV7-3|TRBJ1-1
CASSFSGRGDTEAFF
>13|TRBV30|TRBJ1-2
CAWTLGTAYGYTF
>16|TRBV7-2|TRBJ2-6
CASSLARGVGANVLTF
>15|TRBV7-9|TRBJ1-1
CATGNPQGVLYGAFF
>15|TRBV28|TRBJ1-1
CASSLSPTVNTEAFF
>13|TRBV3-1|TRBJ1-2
CASSQGGDTGYTF
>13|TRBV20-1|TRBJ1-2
CSARTGNNYGYTF
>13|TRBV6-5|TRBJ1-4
CASRRTVNEKLFF
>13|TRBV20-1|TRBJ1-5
CSASGVGYQPQHF
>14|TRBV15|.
CATSAGDIVGEQYF
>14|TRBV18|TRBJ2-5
CASSPPHYGGEQYF
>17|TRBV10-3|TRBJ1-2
CAIRGVQGTYFNYGYTF
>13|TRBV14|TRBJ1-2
CASSQRGRVGYTF